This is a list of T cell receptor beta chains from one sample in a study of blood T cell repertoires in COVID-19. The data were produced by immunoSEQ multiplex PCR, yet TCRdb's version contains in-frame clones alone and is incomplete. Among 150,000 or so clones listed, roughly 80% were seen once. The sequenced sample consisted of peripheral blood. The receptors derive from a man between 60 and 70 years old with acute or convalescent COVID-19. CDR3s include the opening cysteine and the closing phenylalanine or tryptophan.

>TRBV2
CASKLRGPSTDTQYF
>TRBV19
CASSPVNQPQHF
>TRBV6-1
CASSEVSGGGKDTQYF
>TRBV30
CAWSVSSYEQYF
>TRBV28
CASSGSGLATLNEQFF
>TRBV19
CASREQGENTEAFF
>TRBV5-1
CASSLWPGQSYEQYF
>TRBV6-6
CASSHHTTTGGKTSGANVLTF
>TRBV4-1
CASSQEGQPITGELFF
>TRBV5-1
CASSPGTDTQYF
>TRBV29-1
CSAAQGSSNQPQHF
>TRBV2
CASSRGWKETQYF
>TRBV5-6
CASSLGPQGIGGYTF
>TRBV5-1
CASSQGQGADTQYF
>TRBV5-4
CASSQAGQGDTGELFF
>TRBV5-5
CASSFGTGDADTQYF
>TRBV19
CASSVDRDTEAFF
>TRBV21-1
CASSKVAVLAWGPPGEQYF
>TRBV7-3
CASSLVRLSNQPQHF
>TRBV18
CASSPGLIGDYGYTF
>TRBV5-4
CASSPLGGGYTEAFF
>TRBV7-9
CASSPPGEGIHQETQYF
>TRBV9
CASSTTGTSGSTDTQYF
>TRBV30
CAWSPPGGDFSYNEQFF
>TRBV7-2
CASSYRGEGYTF
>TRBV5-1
CASSLDGQGPEAFF
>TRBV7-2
CASSPGPWSGNTIYF
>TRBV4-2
CASSQIQQGRETQYF
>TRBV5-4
CASSFGGATNEKLFF
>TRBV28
CASSSVGPYGYTF
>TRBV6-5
CASRPLGTGGSPLHF
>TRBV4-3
CASSHNLGGPEEQYF
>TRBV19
CASSLPDYGYTF
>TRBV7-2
CASSADTINQPQHF
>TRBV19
CASSIEGGSPLHF
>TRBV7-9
CASASGYRDNEQFF
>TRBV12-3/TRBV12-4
CASSPQRKEQFF
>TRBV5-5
CASSLATRISGNTIYF
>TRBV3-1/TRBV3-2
CASSLGHSNQPQHF
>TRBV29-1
CSADRVYGYTF